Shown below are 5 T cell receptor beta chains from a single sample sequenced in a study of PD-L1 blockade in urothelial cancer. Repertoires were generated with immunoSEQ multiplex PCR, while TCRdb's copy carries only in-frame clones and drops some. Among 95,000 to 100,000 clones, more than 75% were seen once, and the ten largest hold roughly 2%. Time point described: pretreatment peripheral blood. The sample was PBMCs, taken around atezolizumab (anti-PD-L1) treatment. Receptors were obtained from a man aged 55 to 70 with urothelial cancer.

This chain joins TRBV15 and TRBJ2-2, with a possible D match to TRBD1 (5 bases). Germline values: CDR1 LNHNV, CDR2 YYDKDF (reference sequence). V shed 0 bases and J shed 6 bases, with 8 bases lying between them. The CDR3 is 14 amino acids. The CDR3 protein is CATSRDLGPGELFF. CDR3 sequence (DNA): TGTGCCACCAGCAGAGATCTGGGGCCCGGGGAGCTGTTTTTT.

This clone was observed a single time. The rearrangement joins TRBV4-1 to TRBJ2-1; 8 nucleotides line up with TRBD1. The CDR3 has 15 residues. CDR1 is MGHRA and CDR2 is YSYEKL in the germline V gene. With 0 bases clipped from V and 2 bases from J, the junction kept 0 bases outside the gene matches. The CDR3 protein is CASSQEDRAYNEQFF. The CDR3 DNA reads TGCGCCAGCAGCCAAGAGGACAGGGCCTACAATGAGCAGTTCTTC.

CDR3: CASSPFGSYEQYF. CDR3 DNA sequence: TGTGCCAGCAGCCCGTTTGGGAGTTACGAGCAGTACTTC. The V call is TRBV11-3, the J call TRBJ2-7; D perhaps matches TRBD2 (5 bases). V was shortened by 5 bases and J by 4 bases, with 12 bases between the two germline ends. CDR3 size: 13 residues. The germline V gene has CDR1 SGHNT and CDR2 YENEEA.

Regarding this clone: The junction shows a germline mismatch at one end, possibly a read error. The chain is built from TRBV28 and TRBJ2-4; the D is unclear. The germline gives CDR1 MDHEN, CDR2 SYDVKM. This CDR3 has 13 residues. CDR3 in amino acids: CASSLSNQPRFDF. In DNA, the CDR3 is TGTGCCAGCAGTTTATCAAATCAGCCTAGGTTTGACTTC.

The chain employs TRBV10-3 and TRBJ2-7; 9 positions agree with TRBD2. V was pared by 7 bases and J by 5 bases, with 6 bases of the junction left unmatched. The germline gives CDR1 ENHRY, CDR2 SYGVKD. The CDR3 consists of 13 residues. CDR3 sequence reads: CAITGTSSHEQYF. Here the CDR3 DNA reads TGTGCCATCACCGGGACTAGCTCTCACGAGCAGTACTTC.